This T cell receptor beta chain was observed in a study of cytomegalovirus exposure and HLA in healthy donors. Notes on the study in general: As a later analysis showed, several of the most significant clusters appeared to be linked to common viral pathogens. TCR beta V segments were, for the most part, productive about 87% or about 30% of the time in an earlier analysis.

This CDR3 has 15 residues. The germline V gene encodes CDR1 SGHTS and CDR2 YDEGEE. Trimming shortened V by 0 bases and J by 4 bases, and 13 bases separated the two germline ends. The primer mix had 60 Vbeta and 13 Jbeta primers. The table came from immunoSEQ multiplex PCR; TCRdb's copy has only in-frame clones and leaves some out. This sample has some 100,000 clones; roughly 77% occur once, and the top ten carry under 4.5%. With regard to this clone: The target antigen is unknown.

The sequenced sample consisted of PBMCs. This receptor was obtained from a woman in her 50s in good health and CMV-seropositive. The rearrangement joins TRBV5-8 to TRBJ1-2, with unresolved D. CDR3 DNA: TGTGCCAGCAGCTTGGATCCCCGGGGAGTCTATGGCTACACCTTC. Translated: CASSLDPRGVYGYTF.